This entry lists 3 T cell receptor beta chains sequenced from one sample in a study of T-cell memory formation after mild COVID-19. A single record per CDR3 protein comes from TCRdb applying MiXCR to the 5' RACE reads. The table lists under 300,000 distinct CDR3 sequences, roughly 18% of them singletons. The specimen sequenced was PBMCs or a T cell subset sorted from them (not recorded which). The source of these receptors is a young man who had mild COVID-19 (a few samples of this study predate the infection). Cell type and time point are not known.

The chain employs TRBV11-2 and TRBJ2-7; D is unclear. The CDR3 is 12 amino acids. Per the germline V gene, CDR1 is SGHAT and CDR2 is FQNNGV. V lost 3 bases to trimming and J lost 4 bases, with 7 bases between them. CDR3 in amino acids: CASSFLLYEQYF. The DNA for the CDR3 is TGTGCCAGCAGCTTCCTATTGTACGAGCAGTACTTC.

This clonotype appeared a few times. CDR3 sequence reads: CASSEGGQGISQPQHF. The CDR3 region has the DNA TGTGCCAGCAGTGAGGGGGGACAGGGGATTAGTCAGCCCCAGCATTTT. The chain links TRBV25-1 to TRBJ1-5; 10 nucleotides match TRBD1. Germline CDR1 and CDR2: MGHDK and SYGVNS. This CDR3 region has 16 residues. Losses at the gene ends were 3 bases for V and 6 bases for J; bases not matched to a gene: 8.

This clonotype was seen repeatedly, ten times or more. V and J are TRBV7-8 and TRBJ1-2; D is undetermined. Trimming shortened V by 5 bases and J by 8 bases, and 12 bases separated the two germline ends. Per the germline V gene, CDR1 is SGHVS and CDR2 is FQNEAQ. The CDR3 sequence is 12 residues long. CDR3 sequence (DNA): TGTGCCAGCAGCCACCTTGACGGGGGCTACACCTTC. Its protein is CASSHLDGGYTF.